This T cell receptor beta chain was recorded in a study of blood T cell repertoires in COVID-19. Whole-study context: From T cells, B-cell-depleted T cells, or PBMCs came the material, which was cDNA or gDNA.

Looked up from germline, CDR1 is GTSNPN and CDR2 is SVGIG (reference sequence). Trimming left V 5 bases short and J 5 bases short, with 12 bases between. The length of the CDR3 is 13 residues. Generated by immunoSEQ multiplex PCR, the TCRdb table keeps only in-frame clones and is missing some. The table has under 200,000 clones, about 85% seen once. Individuals drawn from under 30 US areas were roughly 18 to 95 years old. Cohort allocation depended upon clinical history that participants reported. The sequencing sample was made of PBMCs or T cells enriched from blood (not recorded which). This sequence joins TRBV30 and TRBJ1-4, with D uncertain. The receptor was isolated from a woman in her thirties or forties with acute COVID-19. The CDR3: CAWQPPGNEKLFF. The CDR3, as DNA: TGTGCCTGGCAACCCCCGGGGAATGAAAAACTGTTTTTT.